The 15 T cell receptor beta chains listed next were all sequenced from one sample in a study of vaccination and CD4 T cells after COVID-19. CD4+ T cells that had been cultured provided DNA sequenced with the Oncomine TCR Beta short-read assay. The template was genomic DNA from cultured CD4+ T cells. One entry per CDR3 protein results from TCRdb running MiXCR on the PCR reads. There are roughly 10,000 distinct CDR3 sequences in the sample; 34% occur only once, and roughly 20% lies in the top ten. These TCRs are of unknown antigen specificity. Treatment here: roughly 10-day PBMC culture with coronavirus spike peptide pools or control peptides (ViraFEST assay). Pre-COVID-19 pandemic sampling (2011-2018) yielded the unexposed donor's CD4+ T cells. Sequencing used CD4+ T cells from blood, cultured in vitro. All receptors derive from a human donor in good health.

The chain carries TRBV11-2 and TRBJ2-3; a possible D gene is TRBD1 (6 bases). Trimming shortened V by 3 bases and J by 5 bases, and 15 bases separated the two germline ends. Germline CDR1 is SGHAT and CDR2 is FQNNGV. This CDR3 comprises 15 residues. The CDR3 coding sequence is TGTGCCAGCAGCTTCAGCGGACAGATTAGAGATACGCAGTATTTT. Its translation is CASSFSGQIRDTQYF.

The chain is built from TRBV28 and TRBJ2-7, with D perhaps TRBD1 (5 bases). V gave up 6 bases and J gave up 4 bases, with 13 bases separating them. This CDR3 region has 13 residues. The V gene's germline CDR1 is MDHEN and CDR2 SYDVKM. CDR3: CASRETANYEQYF. The CDR3 region has the DNA TGTGCCAGCAGGGAGACAGCCAATTACGAGCAGTACTTC.

This clonotype was picked up a small number of times. The V gene is TRBV7-9, the J gene TRBJ2-1; D perhaps matches TRBD1 (5 bases). V lost 5 bases to trimming and J lost 8 bases, with 10 bases between them. Germline V gene sequence: CDR1 SEHNR, CDR2 FQNEAQ (reference sequence). The CDR3 extends over 12 amino acids. The CDR3 sequence is CASSADSHEQFF. CDR3 nucleotide sequence: TGTGCCAGCAGCGCCGACAGCCATGAGCAGTTCTTC.

About this clonotype: A far larger clone is a single base away, which makes a read error likely. The V and J genes are TRBV6-1 and TRBJ1-6; D ambiguous. Germline V gives CDR1 MNHNS, CDR2 SASEGT. V lost 8 bases and J 7 bases, leaving 15 bases between the germline ends. The CDR3 contains 14 residues. CDR3 DNA sequence: TGTGCCAGCGGCCCGGGGTCGGGGAATTCACCCCTCCACTTT. Encoded protein: CASGPGSGNSPLHF.

This clonotype is medium-sized within its sample. The genes are TRBV15 and TRBJ2-5; D may match TRBD1 or TRBD2 (6 bases each). V was pared by 5 bases and J by 5 bases, with 9 bases between. Per the germline V gene, CDR1 is LNHNV and CDR2 is YYDKDF (reference sequence). This CDR3 is 12 amino acids long. CDR3 sequence (DNA): TGTGCCACCAGCCGGGGGCAGGAGACCCAGTACTTC. Its translation: CATSRGQETQYF.

There are a few counts of this clonotype. The chain uses TRBV10-3 and TRBJ2-1; D unresolved. Per germline, CDR1 ENHRY and CDR2 SYGVKD. The ends were cut back, 8 bases at V and 6 bases at J, with 8 bases in the middle. This CDR3 contains 11 residues. CDR3 protein: CAISDVNEQFF. The CDR3 nucleotides are TGTGCCATCTCTGATGTCAATGAGCAGTTCTTC.

This clonotype has more than one count but fewer than ten. The chain couples TRBV28 to TRBJ2-3, with D uncertain. Trimming took 3 bases from V and 1 from J, leaving 14 bases between them. CDR1 is MDHEN and CDR2 is SYDVKM in the germline V gene. This CDR3 is 16 amino acids long. CDR3 sequence: CASSFTPEVGTDTQYF. In DNA form, the CDR3 reads TGTGCCAGCAGTTTTACGCCCGAAGTGGGCACAGATACGCAGTATTTT.

This clonotype was observed a few times. The chain couples TRBV7-2 to TRBJ1-6; D call uncertain. The germline V gene has CDR1 SGHTA and CDR2 FQGNSA. V was pared by 3 bases and J by 5 bases, with 17 bases between. The CDR3 has 17 residues. CDR3 sequence (DNA): TGTGCCAGCAGCTTTACGTCTCCCCGACCCAATAATTCACCCCTCCACTTT. Its translation is CASSFTSPRPNNSPLHF.

This clonotype has a handful of counts. The chain is built from TRBV6-1 and TRBJ2-2; TRBD2 might be the D (5 bases). V lost 4 bases and J lost 4, with 16 bases in between. The CDR3 totals 16 residues. CDR1 and CDR2 from the germline V gene are MNHNS and SASEGT. CDR3 nucleotide sequence: TGTGCCAGCAGTGGGGTTCAGGTGGAGGTCACCGGGGAGCTGTTTTTT. It encodes CASSGVQVEVTGELFF.

V gene TRBV19 combines with J gene TRBJ2-5, with TRBD1 as a possible D gene (6 bases). The CDR3 is made up of 13 amino acids. The ends were cut back, 9 bases at V and 2 bases at J, with 13 bases in the middle. Per germline, CDR1 LNHDA and CDR2 SQIVND (reference sequence). The CDR3 protein is CASRGQRQETQYF. The CDR3 DNA reads as TGTGCCAGCCGCGGACAGAGACAAGAGACCCAGTACTTC.

This clonotype was recorded a few times. The chain uses TRBV6-5 and TRBJ2-7, with D possibly matching TRBD1 (5 bases). Deletions cut 2 bases from V and 1 base from J, with 6 bases between. CDR3 length: 13 amino acids. Germline loops: CDR1 MNHEY, CDR2 SVGAGI. The CDR3 DNA is TGTGCCAGCAGTTACAGGGGATCCTACGAGCAGTACTTC. Protein product: CASSYRGSYEQYF.

The sample holds a few counts of this clonotype. This sequence joins TRBV6-2 or TRBV6-3 and TRBJ1-2, with D maybe TRBD1 (5 bases). The germline V gene encodes CDR1 MNHEY and CDR2 SVGEGT. Trimming cost V 5 bases and J 5 bases, with 15 bases left between them. The CDR3 sequence is 14 residues long. The CDR3 here is CASSRETALYGYTF. The CDR3 DNA follows: TGTGCCAGCAGTCGAGAGACAGCCCTTTATGGCTACACCTTC.

Only a few counts were recorded for this clonotype. The rearrangement uses TRBV6-5 and TRBJ2-7; possibly TRBD1 for D (5 bases). V lost 0 bases and J lost 3, with 6 bases in between. Germline V lookup: CDR1 MNHEY, CDR2 SVGAGI. This CDR3 has 13 residues. Written as DNA, the CDR3 is TGTGCCAGCAGTTACTCGACAGACTACGAGCAGTACTTC. It translates to CASSYSTDYEQYF.

This clonotype was seen only a few times. The J gene is TRBJ1-2, the V gene TRBV4-2; TRBD1 is a possible D gene (5 bases). This CDR3 has 16 residues. Trimming stripped 3 bases from V and 1 base from J, with 15 bases between. The germline V gene has CDR1 LGHNA and CDR2 YNFKEQ. The CDR3 coding sequence is TGTGCCAGCAGCCAGCAGACAGCCCTGGATAACTATGGCTACACCTTC. It codes for CASSQQTALDNYGYTF.

The genes are TRBV5-5 and TRBJ2-1, with 13 bases lining up with TRBD2. V was clipped by 3 bases and J by 10 bases; unmatched bases: 1. This CDR3 has 13 amino acids. CDR1 SGHKS and CDR2 YYEKEE come from the germline V gene (reference sequence). CDR3 in DNA: TGTGCCAGCAGCTCGGGACTAGCGGGGGAGCAGTTCTTC. It codes for CASSSGLAGEQFF.